This T cell receptor (beta chain) was recovered during a study of blood T cells in healthy people across ages. With a J-beta primer mix and a sample-barcoded 5' primer, a second PCR ran 7 to 11 cycles. In TCRdb, the 5' RACE reads were re-called with MiXCR into one record per CDR3 protein. The data hold over 450,000 distinct CDR3 sequences, with more than 20% observed a single time. Trimming removed 1 base at V and 6 bases at J, with 16 bases between. The CDR3 runs 14 residues. Germline CDR1 is SQVTM and CDR2 is ANQGSEA. No fewer than 5.5 micrograms of total RNA were isolated from every sample. These data were also filed under a second study, of T cells of mothers and their children. That source reports: At a rate of approximately 1.5 ug per 15 ul, cDNA synthesis received all of the extracted RNA. Slightly, though not significantly, more overlap was seen in related than in unrelated mother-child pairs.

Sequenced: blood. The sequence was collected from a boy between 10 and 17 years old in good health. The chain is built from TRBV29-1 and TRBJ2-7, with D tentatively TRBD1 (8 bases). CDR3 sequence reads: CSVEVTGGGREQYF. In DNA, the CDR3 is TGCAGCGTTGAAGTTACAGGGGGAGGGCGCGAGCAGTACTTC.